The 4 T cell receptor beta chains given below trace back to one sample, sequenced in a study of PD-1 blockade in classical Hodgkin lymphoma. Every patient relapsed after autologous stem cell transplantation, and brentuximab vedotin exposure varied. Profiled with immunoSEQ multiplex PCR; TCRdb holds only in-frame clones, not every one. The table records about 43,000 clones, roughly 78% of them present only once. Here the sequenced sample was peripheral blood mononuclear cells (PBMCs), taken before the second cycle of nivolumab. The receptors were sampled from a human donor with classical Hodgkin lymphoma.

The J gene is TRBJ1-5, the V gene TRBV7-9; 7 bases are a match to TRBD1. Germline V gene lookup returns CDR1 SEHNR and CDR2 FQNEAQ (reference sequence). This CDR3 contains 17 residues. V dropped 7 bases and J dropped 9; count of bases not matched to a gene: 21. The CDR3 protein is CASTYSPRQGNRGPQHF. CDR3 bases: TGTGCCAGCACCTACTCCCCCCGACAGGGTAATCGCGGGCCCCAGCATTTT.

In nucleotides, the CDR3 is TGTGCCAGCAGTTACTCGAGGACTAGCGGGAGCTACGAGCAGTACTTC. Its translation is CASSYSRTSGSYEQYF. The chain uses TRBV6-6 and TRBJ2-7; 13 positions match TRBD2. The CDR3 runs to 16 residues. The junction had 2 bases not matched to a gene; V was cut back by 0 bases and J by 3 bases. Germline V gene sequence: CDR1 MNHNY, CDR2 SVGAGI (reference sequence).

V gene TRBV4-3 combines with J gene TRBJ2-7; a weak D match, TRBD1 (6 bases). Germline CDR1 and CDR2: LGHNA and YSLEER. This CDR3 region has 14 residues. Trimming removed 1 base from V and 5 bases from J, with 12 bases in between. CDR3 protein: CASSQGGQGNEQYF. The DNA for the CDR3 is TGCGCCAGCAGCCAAGGCGGCCAGGGGAACGAGCAGTACTTC.

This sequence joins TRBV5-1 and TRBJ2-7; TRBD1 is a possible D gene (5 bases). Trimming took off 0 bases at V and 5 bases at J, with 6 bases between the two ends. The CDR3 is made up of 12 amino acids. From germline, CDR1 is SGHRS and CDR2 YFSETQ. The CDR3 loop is CASSLVGDEQYF. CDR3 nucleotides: TGCGCCAGCAGCTTGGTAGGGGACGAGCAGTACTTC. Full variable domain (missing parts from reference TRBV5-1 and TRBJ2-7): KAGVTQTPRYLIKTRGQQVTLSCSPISGHRSVSWYQQTPGQGLQFLFEYFSETQRNKGNFPGRFSGRQFSNSRSEMNVSTLELGDSALYLCASSLVGDEQYFGPGTRLTVT.